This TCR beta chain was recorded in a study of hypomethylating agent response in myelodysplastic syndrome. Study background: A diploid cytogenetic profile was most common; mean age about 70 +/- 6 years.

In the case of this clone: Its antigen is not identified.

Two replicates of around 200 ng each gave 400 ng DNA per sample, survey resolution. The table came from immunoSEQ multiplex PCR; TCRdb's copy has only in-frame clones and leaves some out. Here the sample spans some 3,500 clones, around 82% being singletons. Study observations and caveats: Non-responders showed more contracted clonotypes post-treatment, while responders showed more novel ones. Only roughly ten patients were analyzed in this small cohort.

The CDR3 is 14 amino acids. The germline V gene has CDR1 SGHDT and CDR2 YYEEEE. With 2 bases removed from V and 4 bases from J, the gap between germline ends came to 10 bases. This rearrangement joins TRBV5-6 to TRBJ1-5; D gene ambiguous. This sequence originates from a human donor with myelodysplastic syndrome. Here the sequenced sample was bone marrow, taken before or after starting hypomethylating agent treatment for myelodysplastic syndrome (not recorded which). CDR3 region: CASSLGPINQPQHF. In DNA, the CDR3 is TGTGCCAGCAGCTTAGGGCCGATTAATCAGCCCCAGCATTTT.